The TCR beta chain described here comes from a study of molecular identifiers for immune sequencing clone quantification. At least ten counts were recorded for this clonotype. TCRdb re-called the PCR reads with MiXCR, one entry per CDR3 protein. The profile shows more than 450,000 distinct CDR3 sequences, roughly a fifth of them singletons. Germline loops: CDR1 MNHEY, CDR2 SVGAGI. CDR3 size: 14 residues. With V trimmed by 7 bases and J by 6 bases, 7 bases remained unmatched. The sequencing sample was made of naive CD8+ T cells from blood, with Jurkat cell RNA spiked in. As to subset: FACS-sorted CD8+CD4-CCR7+CD45RA+ naive T cells. V and J are TRBV6-5 and TRBJ2-7; 12 bases fit TRBD2. This TCR was recovered from a human donor in good health. Some libraries in this study had Jurkat cell RNA spiked in. The CDR3 nucleotides are TGTGCCAGCACCAAGACTAGCGGGAGAAGCGAGCAGTACTTC. This sequence encodes CASTKTSGRSEQYF.